What follows is one T cell receptor beta chain and its context. The observed sequence ends 3 residues before the CDR3 terminus, with the missing tail filled in from the germline J gene. The data were obtained in a study of Tregs in tolerant kidney transplant recipients. The nonmyeloablative bone marrow transplants came from related graft donors, with transient mixed chimerism. This table comes from immunoSEQ multiplex PCR, and its TCRdb copy is limited to in-frame clones, with some not included. This listing includes 30,000 to 40,000 clones. CDR1 SGHTA and CDR2 FQGTGA come from the germline V gene. J was trimmed by 5 bases and V by 6 bases; bases with no gene match: 3. The CDR3 totals 14 residues.

The chain uses TRBV7-3 and TRBJ2-1, with 11 bases that match TRBD2. The clonotype comes from a human patient who received a combined kidney and bone marrow transplant. Some T cells may originate from the graft donor. The input for sequencing was CD4+ T cells from blood (PBMCs), taken 24 months after the transplant. The part of the CDR3 DNA that was read is TGTGCCAGCAGTACTAGCGGGAGTGACAATGAG. It specifies CASSTSGSDNE. The full CDR3 protein reads CASSTSGSDNEQFF.